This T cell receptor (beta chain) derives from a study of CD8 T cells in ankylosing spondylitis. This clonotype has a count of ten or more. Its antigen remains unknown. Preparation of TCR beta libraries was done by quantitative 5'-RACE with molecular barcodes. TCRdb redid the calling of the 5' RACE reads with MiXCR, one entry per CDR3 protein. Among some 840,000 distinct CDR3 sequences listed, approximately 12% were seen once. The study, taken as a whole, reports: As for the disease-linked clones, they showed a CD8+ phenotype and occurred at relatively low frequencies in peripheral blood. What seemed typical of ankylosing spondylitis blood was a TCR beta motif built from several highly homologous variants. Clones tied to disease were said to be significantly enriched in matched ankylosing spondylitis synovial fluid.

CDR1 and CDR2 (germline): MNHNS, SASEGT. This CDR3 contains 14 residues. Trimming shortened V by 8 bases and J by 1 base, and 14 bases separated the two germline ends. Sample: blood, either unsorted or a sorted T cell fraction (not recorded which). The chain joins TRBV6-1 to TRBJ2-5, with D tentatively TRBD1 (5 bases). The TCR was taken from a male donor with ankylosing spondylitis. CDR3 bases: TGTGCCAGCGCACCCTGGGGCAGCCAAGAGACCCAGTACTTC. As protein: CASAPWGSQETQYF.